These T cell receptor beta chains were read from a single sample in a study of T cell repertoires in cytomegalovirus infection. TCRdb analysed the reads with MiXCR anew, one entry per CDR3 protein. The table records hundreds of thousands of distinct CDR3 sequences, 15% to 20% of them present only once. Sequenced sample: PBMCs. The source is a human donor in good health (CMV status not recorded). Some clones in this sample may be carry-over from other donors' samples. Each CDR3 is given with its conserved first and last residue. A D gene is named only where the DNA matches it firmly. Some rows have no size entry. The others give once, few or many, or a class for an expanded clone.

clone size	D gene	V gene	J gene	CDR3 DNA	CDR3 protein
few	NA	TRBV6-8	TRBJ1-6	TGTGCCAGCAGTTACTCTATTGGGTCCGGCTTACAGTCACCCCTCCACTTT	CASSYSIGSGLQSPLHF
few	TRBD1	TRBV19	TRBJ1-1	TGTGCCAGTAGTAAAGGACAGGGTGGGGTCACTGAAGCTTTCTTT	CASSKGQGGVTEAFF
NA	NA	TRBV7-9	TRBJ1-3	TGTGCCAGTAACCAACAAGGACGGACCTCGGAAGTTCGAAACACCATATATTTT	CASNQQGRTSEVRNTIYF
NA	NA	TRBV2	TRBJ2-2	TGTGCCAGCAGTGAAACCGGCACCGGGGAGCTGTTTTTT	CASSETGTGELFF
few	NA	TRBV28	TRBJ1-6	TGTGCCGCACGAACGGGTCGACCGCCATATTCACCCCTCCACTTT	CAARTGRPPYSPLHF
few	NA	TRBV7-3	TRBJ1-1	TGTGCCAGCAGCTTAATGGGCTGGGAGACTGAAGCTTTCTTT	CASSLMGWETEAFF
NA	NA	TRBV29-1	TRBJ2-7	TGCAGCGTTGCAACGGACACCTCCTACGAGCAGTACTTC	CSVATDTSYEQYF
NA	NA	TRBV3-1	TRBJ2-1	TGTGCCAGCAGCCAGAGCTCCTACAATGAGCAGTTCTTC	CASSQSSYNEQFF
NA	TRBD1	TRBV7-3	TRBJ1-2	TGTGCCAGCAGCGCCGGGACAGGCGGATACACCTTC	CASSAGTGGYTF
few	NA	TRBV19	TRBJ1-5	TGTGCCAGTAGTGGCAGGGGAAGGGGATATAGCAATCAGCCCCAGCATTTT	CASSGRGRGYSNQPQHF
few	NA	TRBV7-2	TRBJ2-5	TGTGCCAGCAGCTTCGGGCAGGGCTTCCGAGAGACCCAGTACTTC	CASSFGQGFRETQYF
NA	NA	TRBV7-9	TRBJ1-4	TGTGCCAGCAGCTCGACCAGGGTAACTAATGAAAAACTGTTTTTT	CASSSTRVTNEKLFF
few	TRBD1	TRBV7-2	TRBJ2-7	TGTGCCAGCAACTTAGAGGGACAGGGGGCGCCTGAGCAGTACTTC	CASNLEGQGAPEQYF
few	NA	TRBV19	TRBJ1-6	TGTGCCAGTAGTCCCGGGACCGCCAATTCGTTTTCACCCCTCCACTTT	CASSPGTANSFSPLHF
NA	NA	TRBV28	TRBJ1-5	TGTGCCACCACTAGGCATTATCAGCCCCAGCATTTT	CATTRHYQPQHF
many	NA	TRBV6-1	TRBJ2-6	TGTGCCAGCAGTTTTTCGGGGTTGGCCAACGTCCTGACTTTC	CASSFSGLANVLTF
many	TRBD1	TRBV7-2	TRBJ2-4	TGTGCCAGCAACCAGGGACAGGGAGGGAAAAACATTCAGTACTTC	CASNQGQGGKNIQYF
NA	TRBD2	TRBV2	TRBJ2-1	TGTGCCAGCAGTAATGCACGGGGGGGTGGGTACAATGAGCAGTTCTTC	CASSNARGGGYNEQFF
few	NA	TRBV5-5	TRBJ1-6	TGTGCCAGCAGCTTGTTCGGGACCGAGGATTCACCCCTCCACTTT	CASSLFGTEDSPLHF
NA	NA	TRBV7-9	TRBJ1-2	TGTGCCAGCAGCTTATCAGGGGCGACTATCTATGGCTACACCTTC	CASSLSGATIYGYTF
many	NA	TRBV20-1	TRBJ1-5	TGCAGTGCTAGAGGGAGGGCTAGGAACAATCAGCCCCAGCATTTT	CSARGRARNNQPQHF
NA	NA	TRBV15	TRBJ2-2	TGTGCCACCAGCATATACACCGGGGAGCTGTTTTTT	CATSIYTGELFF
NA	NA	TRBV5-5	TRBJ2-7	TGTGCCAGCAGCCCTCGACATGGGGTCTCCTACGAGCAGTACTTC	CASSPRHGVSYEQYF
many	NA	TRBV28	TRBJ2-2	TGTGCCACCGGGCTCGGAAACACCGGGGAGCTGTTTTTT	CATGLGNTGELFF
NA	NA	TRBV12-3/TRBV12-4	TRBJ2-5	TGTGCCAGTTGTCTGGGGTACGGCCAACAAGAGACCCAGTACTTC	CASCLGYGQQETQYF
many	NA	TRBV7-2	TRBJ2-7	TGTGCCAGCAGCTTAGACGGGAACAACTACGAGCAGTACTTC	CASSLDGNNYEQYF
once	NA	TRBV12-3/TRBV12-4	TRBJ1-1	TGTGCCACCACACCTCGATCGGGGGCTTTGTGGGGCACTGAAGCTTTCTTT	CATTPRSGALWGTEAFF
many	NA	TRBV7-6	TRBJ1-1	TGTGCCAGCAGCGCAACGAGAAGAGGCACTGAAGCTTTCTTT	CASSATRRGTEAFF
few	NA	TRBV12-3/TRBV12-4	TRBJ1-1	TGTGCCAGCAGACACGACGCAGTCGAAGCTTTCTTT	CASRHDAVEAFF
few	NA	TRBV29-1	TRBJ2-3	TGCAGCGTTGACAATCCGGGACTGACTGGCACAGATACGCAGTATTTT	CSVDNPGLTGTDTQYF
NA	NA	TRBV7-2	TRBJ1-5	TGTGCCAGCAGCTTAGTAAGCAGGGGCGAATATAGCAATCAGCCCCAGCATTTT	CASSLVSRGEYSNQPQHF
NA	TRBD1	TRBV6-6	TRBJ1-2	TGTGCCAGCAGTTCCCTGACAGGGGCCAACTATGGCTACACCTTC	CASSSLTGANYGYTF
NA	NA	TRBV18	TRBJ1-2	TGTGCCAGCTCACCACGACAGTGGGGCTATGGCTACACCTTC	CASSPRQWGYGYTF
NA	NA	TRBV6-6	TRBJ1-1	TGTGCCAGCAGTTCTCCGGCGGGGTACACTGAAGCTTTCTTT	CASSSPAGYTEAFF
few	TRBD1	TRBV2	TRBJ1-2	TGTGCCAGGACAGGGGCGAACTATGGCTACACCTTC	CARTGANYGYTF
NA	TRBD1	TRBV11-2	TRBJ2-3	TGTGCCAGCAGCTCCTACCCGGGACAGGGAAGGGGCACAGATACGCAGTATTTT	CASSSYPGQGRGTDTQYF
many	NA	TRBV12-3/TRBV12-4	TRBJ2-5	TGTGCCAGCAGTTTCTGGGGGCCCGGTATGGAGACCCAGTACTTC	CASSFWGPGMETQYF
NA	NA	TRBV28	TRBJ2-1	TGTGCCAGCAGCCCTATTACTAGCTCCTACAATGAGCAGTTCTTC	CASSPITSSYNEQFF
few	NA	TRBV5-1	TRBJ1-6	TGCGCCAGCACCGACGGGGGATGGACTTCACCCCTCCACTTT	CASTDGGWTSPLHF